Below are 30 T cell receptor beta chains sequenced from a single sample in a study of CD8 T cells in ankylosing spondylitis. TCRdb redid the calling of the 5' RACE reads with MiXCR, one entry per CDR3 protein. The sample holds about 36,000 distinct CDR3 sequences, about an eighth seen once. Sequenced material: synovial fluid, either unsorted or a sorted T cell fraction (not recorded which). Receptors were obtained from a male donor with ankylosing spondylitis.

This clonotype was counted ten times or more. The rearrangement uses TRBV7-9 and TRBJ2-6; D not certain. Germline CDR1 reads SEHNR; CDR2 reads FQNEAQ (reference sequence). Trimming left V 1 base short and J 3 bases short, with 7 bases between. There are 15 residues in the CDR3. In nucleotides, the CDR3 is TGTGCCAGCAGCTTAGTAGGGCTTGGGGCCAACGTCCTGACTTTC. The encoded protein is CASSLVGLGANVLTF.

This clonotype was seen a handful of times. The genes are TRBV20-1 and TRBJ2-7, with 9 bases aligning to TRBD2. CDR3 length equals 14 residues. V lost 2 bases and J lost 4; bases outside the gene matches: 6. Germline V gene data show CDR1 as DFQATT and CDR2 as SNEGSKA (reference sequence). The CDR3 DNA reads as TGCAGTGCTAGAAGACTAGCGGAAGTATACGAGCAGTACTTC. Protein sequence: CSARRLAEVYEQYF.

This clonotype has a handful of counts. This chain uses TRBV5-6 with TRBJ1-1; a weak D match, TRBD1 (6 bases). The CDR3 totals 12 residues. V lost 6 bases, J lost 6 bases, and 12 bases lay in between. Germline V gene lookup returns CDR1 SGHDT and CDR2 YYEEEE. The CDR3 here is CASKGGDPEAFF. Here the CDR3 DNA reads TGTGCCAGCAAAGGGGGAGATCCTGAAGCTTTCTTT.

This clonotype came up many times. This sequence joins TRBV20-1 and TRBJ1-2, with TRBD1 as a possible D gene (5 bases). The V end lost 2 bases, the J end lost 4 bases, and 23 bases lay between the germline ends. In germline, CDR1 is DFQATT, CDR2 SNEGSKA (reference sequence). The CDR3 is 17 residues long. The CDR3 spells CSARQPRVAGQFYGYTF. CDR3 DNA: TGCAGTGCTAGACAACCGCGGGTGGCAGGGCAGTTCTATGGCTACACCTTC.

V gene TRBV7-9 combines with J gene TRBJ1-5; D uncertain. This CDR3 comprises 13 residues. Trimming pared 4 bases from V and 11 bases from J, leaving 15 bases between. Germline V gene lookup returns CDR1 SEHNR and CDR2 FQNEAQ (reference sequence). The CDR3 DNA is TGTGCCAGCAGCTCGGAAGGTTATTCGTCCCAGCATTTT. Protein product: CASSSEGYSSQHF.

This clonotype was observed many times. The V call is TRBV6-1, the J call TRBJ2-7; possibly TRBD1 for D (6 bases). V was pared by 4 bases and J by 0 bases, with 10 bases between. This CDR3 is 14 amino acids long. CDR1 and CDR2 (germline): MNHNS, SASEGT. The CDR3 sequence is CASSASGDSYEQYF. The CDR3 coding sequence is TGTGCCAGCAGTGCCTCAGGGGACTCCTACGAGCAGTACTTC.

This clonotype was detected many times. The chain combines TRBV29-1 with TRBJ1-2, with D uncertain. Trimming shortened V by 0 bases and J by 4 bases, and 12 bases separated the two germline ends. Germline CDR1 reads SQVTM; CDR2 reads ANQGSEA. The CDR3 extends over 14 amino acids. The DNA of the CDR3 is TGCAGCGTTGAAGATCCCAGGACCCTCTATGGCTACACCTTC. It specifies CSVEDPRTLYGYTF.

V is TRBV7-9 and J is TRBJ2-1, with D maybe TRBD2 (5 bases). V was cut by 6 bases and J by 10 bases, with 13 bases left in between. CDR1 is SEHNR, CDR2 FQNEAQ, per germline (reference sequence). The CDR3 consists of 12 residues. The CDR3 reads CASSPGGFEQFF. The CDR3 coding sequence is TGTGCCAGCAGTCCCGGAGGCTTCGAGCAGTTCTTC.

This clonotype was seen a few times. The rearrangement joins TRBV13 to TRBJ2-5; no clear D. The V end was cut by 2 bases, the J end by 5 bases, with 6 bases between. The CDR3 consists of 12 residues. From germline, CDR1 is PRHDT and CDR2 FYEKMQ (reference sequence). The CDR3 reads CASSLLGETQYF. CDR3 nucleotide sequence: TGTGCCAGCAGCTTATTGGGGGAGACCCAGTACTTC.

This clonotype showed up many times. The chain is built from TRBV27 and TRBJ2-3; TRBD1 matches at 8 bases. CDR1 is MNHEY, CDR2 SMNVEV, per germline (reference sequence). J was trimmed by 5 bases and V by 5 bases; bases with no gene match: 9. The CDR3 consists of 15 residues. The CDR3 sequence is CASSPRDRRVDTQYF. CDR3 nucleotide sequence: TGTGCCAGCAGTCCCCGGGACAGGCGGGTAGATACGCAGTATTTT.

In its sample, this clonotype was seen a few times. The chain employs TRBV20-1 and TRBJ2-3; 7 bases are shared with TRBD1. CDR1 is DFQATT, CDR2 SNEGSKA, per germline (reference sequence). The trim removed 4 bases at V and 6 bases at J, leaving 13 bases unmatched. This CDR3 region has 15 residues. CDR3: CSAIRQGRGSDTQYF. For the CDR3, the DNA is TGCAGTGCTATACGTCAGGGCAGGGGGTCGGATACGCAGTATTTT.

This sequence joins TRBV11-1 and TRBJ2-5; 10 bases line up with TRBD2. V shed 4 bases, J shed 1 base, and the junction held 12 bases outside the gene matches. The germline V gene has CDR1 SGHAT and CDR2 FQDESV (reference sequence). CDR3 size: 18 residues. The CDR3, as DNA: TGTGCCAGCAGCTCAAATGAAGGGAGGACTAGCGGCCAAGAGACCCAGTACTTC. Amino acids: CASSSNEGRTSGQETQYF.

The table lists this clonotype with a few counts. V gene TRBV3-1 combines with J gene TRBJ1-1, with D tentatively TRBD1 (5 bases). The CDR3 extends over 14 amino acids. Looked up from germline, CDR1 is LGHDT and CDR2 is YNNKEL (reference sequence). V shed 1 base and J shed 6 bases, with 12 bases lying between them. CDR3 region: CASSQVLGVPEAFF. The CDR3 nucleotides are TGTGCCAGCAGCCAAGTATTAGGGGTTCCTGAAGCTTTCTTT.

V gene TRBV20-1 combines with J gene TRBJ2-7; 7 nucleotides line up with TRBD2. Trimming removed 1 base from V and 2 bases from J; junction bases left unmatched: 11. CDR1 and CDR2 (germline): DFQATT, SNEGSKA (reference sequence). The CDR3 length is 16 residues. Here the CDR3 reads CSARATLAIHPYEQYF. DNA for the CDR3: TGCAGTGCTAGAGCCACACTAGCGATTCATCCCTACGAGCAGTACTTC.

There are many counts of this clonotype. The rearrangement links TRBV20-1 to TRBJ2-1, with TRBD2 matching 12 bases. CDR1 and CDR2 (germline): DFQATT, SNEGSKA (reference sequence). CDR3 length equals 15 residues. V was pared by 5 bases and J by 3 bases, with 5 bases of the junction left unmatched. CDR3 protein: CSAPRTSGDYNEQFF. DNA of the CDR3: TGCAGTGCTCCCCGGACTAGCGGGGACTACAATGAGCAGTTCTTC.

The chain employs TRBV4-2 and TRBJ2-7, with D possibly matching TRBD1 (5 bases). The CDR3 covers 16 residues. V was shortened by 3 bases and J by 2 bases, with 17 bases between the two germline ends. CDR1 and CDR2 from the germline V gene are LGHNA and YNFKEQ. The CDR3: CASSHEADQGPYEQYF. CDR3 in DNA: TGTGCCAGCAGCCATGAGGCGGACCAGGGTCCCTACGAGCAGTACTTC.

As concerns this clonotype: A junction end diverges from the germline sequence, so it may reflect a read error. This chain joins TRBV7-7 and TRBJ2-2, with 8 positions matching TRBD2. The CDR3 consists of 16 residues. Germline values: CDR1 SSHAT, CDR2 FNYEAQ (reference sequence). CDR3 loop: CASSLASGLNTGELFF. The CDR3 nucleotides read TGTGCTAGCAGCTTGGCTAGCGGGCTGAACACCGGGGAGCTGTTTTTT.

There are a few counts of this clonotype. This chain links TRBV7-3 with TRBJ2-3, with D perhaps TRBD1 (5 bases). CDR3 length: 15 residues. Germline V gene lookup returns CDR1 SGHTA and CDR2 FQGTGA. Trimming cost V 1 base and J 3 bases, with 11 bases left between them. In DNA form, the CDR3 reads TGTGCCAGCAGCTTAATGTCAGGGTCGACAGATACGCAGTATTTT. This codes for CASSLMSGSTDTQYF.

This clonotype was found many times. The chain recombines TRBV4-2 with TRBJ2-1; D gene ambiguous. Germline V gene sequence: CDR1 LGHNA, CDR2 YNFKEQ. This CDR3 is 16 amino acids long. V gave up 0 bases and J gave up 0 bases, with 9 bases separating them. The CDR3 here is CASSQDLYNSYNEQFF. CDR3 in DNA: TGTGCCAGCAGCCAAGATCTGTATAACTCCTACAATGAGCAGTTCTTC.

This clonotype appeared many times. The J gene is TRBJ2-1, the V gene TRBV7-9; perhaps TRBD2 as D (6 bases). The length of the CDR3 is 16 residues. Trimming pared 6 bases from V and 9 bases from J, leaving 24 bases between. The germline V gene has CDR1 SEHNR and CDR2 FQNEAQ (reference sequence). In DNA form, the CDR3 reads TGTGCCAGCAGACACATAACTAGCCGTTTAGACCGTGAGCAGTTCTTC. Translation: CASRHITSRLDREQFF.

This clonotype was counted at least ten times. The chain uses TRBV7-2 and TRBJ2-5; 8 nucleotides agree with TRBD2. The CDR3 length is 15 residues. After removal of 0 bases from V and 5 bases from J, the junction contained 5 bases not matched to a gene. Germline V gene data show CDR1 as SGHTA and CDR2 as FQGNSA. CDR3 nucleotides: TGTGCCAGCAGCTTAGCGTTTCCGGGAGGGGAGACCCAGTACTTC. The encoded protein is CASSLAFPGGETQYF.

This clonotype was found a few times. The V and J genes are TRBV15 and TRBJ2-3; possibly TRBD2 for D (5 bases). Germline V CDR1 and CDR2: LNHNV, YYDKDF (reference sequence). The CDR3 loop spans 14 amino acids. V was shortened by 3 bases and J by 3 bases, with 10 bases between the two germline ends. In nucleotides, the CDR3 is TGTGCCACCAGCAGTTTCGGGGTTACAGATACGCAGTATTTT. As protein: CATSSFGVTDTQYF.

The rearrangement uses TRBV5-1 and TRBJ2-7, with D hard to call. This CDR3 spans 14 amino acids. V was clipped by 1 base and J by 3 bases, with 11 bases between them. Germline assignment: CDR1 SGHRS and CDR2 YFSETQ. The CDR3, as DNA: TGCGCCAGCAGCTTGTGGCAGCAGAACTACGAGCAGTACTTC. Translated, it gives CASSLWQQNYEQYF.

The table lists this clonotype with a few counts. V and J are TRBV6-5 and TRBJ2-3; 9 bases map to TRBD1. The CDR3 runs 15 residues. The V gene's germline CDR1 is MNHEY and CDR2 SVGAGI. Trimming cost V 2 bases and J 2 bases; bases outside gene matches: 2. The CDR3: CASSYGTGYTDTQYF. In DNA, the CDR3 is TGTGCCAGCAGTTACGGGACAGGGTACACAGATACGCAGTATTTT.

This clonotype was counted many times. The chain carries TRBV4-1 and TRBJ2-7, with D possibly matching TRBD1 (6 bases). The CDR3 extends over 15 amino acids. V lost 1 base and J 3 bases, leaving 13 bases between the germline ends. Per the germline V gene, CDR1 is MGHRA and CDR2 is YSYEKL. This CDR3 is CASSQGLQGNYEQYF. The CDR3, as DNA: TGCGCCAGCAGCCAAGGATTACAGGGAAACTACGAGCAGTACTTC.

This clonotype has a handful of counts. The rearrangement links TRBV3-1 to TRBJ1-2; D gene unclear. Per germline, CDR1 LGHDT and CDR2 YNNKEL (reference sequence). Trimming took off 3 bases at V and 7 bases at J, with 6 bases between the two ends. CDR3 length equals 11 residues. The CDR3 DNA follows: TGTGCCAGCAGCCAGGGCGTTGGCTACACCTTC. Amino acid sequence: CASSQGVGYTF.

The sample holds many counts of this clonotype. In nucleotides, the CDR3 is TGTGCCAGCACCAGACGGCGGGGAACTTACTCCAGAACTACCACAGATACGCAGTATTTT. Translated, it gives CASTRRRGTYSRTTTDTQYF. The V and J genes are TRBV12-3 or TRBV12-4 and TRBJ2-3, with D possibly being TRBD2 (6 bases). This CDR3 region has 20 residues. Trimming took 7 bases from V and 2 from J, leaving 31 bases between them.

This clonotype was counted a few times. The chain is built from TRBV20-1 and TRBJ1-2; D not certain. CDR1 and CDR2 from the germline V gene are DFQATT and SNEGSKA (reference sequence). The CDR3 extends over 11 amino acids. Trimming cost V 5 bases and J 10 bases, with 14 bases left between them. Here the CDR3 DNA reads TGCAGTGCTGTAACGGAGGGATCCTACACCTTC. Translation: CSAVTEGSYTF.

By share of the sample, this clonotype is medium-sized. The chain carries TRBV20-1 and TRBJ2-1, with TRBD2 identical over 10 bases. V lost 3 bases and J lost 5; bases outside the gene matches: 1. CDR3 length: 13 amino acids. The V gene's germline CDR1 is DFQATT and CDR2 SNEGSKA (reference sequence). In DNA, the CDR3 is TGCAGTGCTAGGGGGACTAGCGACAATGAGCAGTTCTTC. As protein: CSARGTSDNEQFF.

V gene TRBV6-2 or TRBV6-3 combines with J gene TRBJ2-7; 12 nucleotides match TRBD1. J lost 4 bases, V lost 8 bases, and 3 bases had no gene match. The CDR3 runs 13 residues. Germline V gives CDR1 MNHEY, CDR2 SVGEGT. CDR3 region: CASRDRGRYEQYF. In DNA form, the CDR3 reads TGTGCCAGCCGGGACAGGGGGCGATACGAGCAGTACTTC.